These 8 T cell receptor beta chains were all obtained from the same sample, sequenced in a study of T cells after yellow fever vaccination. One entry per CDR3 protein, called by TCRdb with MiXCR from the 5' RACE reads. Among 320,000 or so distinct CDR3 sequences listed, approximately 8% were seen once. Specimen: PBMCs, collected about 41 days after the first yellow fever vaccination. Receptors originate from a man aged 18 to 29 who received the YFV17D yellow fever vaccine.

This chain links TRBV10-2 with TRBJ2-3, with D maybe TRBD1 (5 bases). The CDR3 length is 17 residues. The germline gives CDR1 WSHSY, CDR2 SAAADI. Trimming pared 6 bases from V and 5 bases from J, leaving 24 bases between. CDR3 sequence: CASRGEVPATQGDTQYF. Written as DNA, the CDR3 is TGCGCCAGCAGAGGTGAGGTGCCAGCGACTCAGGGAGATACGCAGTATTTT.

A few counts support this clonotype. This chain links TRBV3-1 with TRBJ2-4, with D maybe TRBD2 (5 bases). The ends were cut back, 4 bases at V and 10 bases at J, with 14 bases in the middle. There are 13 residues in the CDR3. Germline loops: CDR1 LGHDT, CDR2 YNNKEL (reference sequence). CDR3 loop: CASSPGEMRIQYF. The CDR3 bases are TGTGCCAGCAGCCCCGGGGAGATGAGGATTCAGTACTTC.

This clonotype has a handful of counts. V gene TRBV12-3 or TRBV12-4 combines with J gene TRBJ2-4; tentatively, D is TRBD1 (5 bases). V shed 8 bases and J shed 1 base, with 15 bases lying between them. CDR3 size: 15 residues. The CDR3 nucleotides read TGTGCCAGCGGGGCAGGGTGGGTTGCCAAAAACATTCAGTACTTC. Translation: CASGAGWVAKNIQYF.

The chain is built from TRBV7-2 and TRBJ2-2, with D perhaps matching TRBD2 (6 bases). CDR3 size: 17 residues. Trimming took off 5 bases at V and 0 bases at J, with 16 bases between the two ends. Germline V gene lookup returns CDR1 SGHTA and CDR2 FQGNSA. DNA of the CDR3: TGTGCCAGCAGCCTGGGGAGGAATCGAGCGAACACCGGGGAGCTGTTTTTT. As protein: CASSLGRNRANTGELFF.

This sequence joins TRBV10-3 and TRBJ2-2; 7 bases match TRBD2. The CDR3 is made up of 15 amino acids. The germline gives CDR1 ENHRY, CDR2 SYGVKD. V lost 10 bases to trimming and J lost 2 bases; unmatched junction nucleotides: 10. The chain's CDR3 is CATGEAGDNTGELFF. The CDR3 DNA sequence: TGTGCCACGGGCGAGGCGGGGGATAACACCGGGGAGCTGTTTTTT.

This clonotype has at least ten counts. The V gene is TRBV6-5, the J gene TRBJ1-4, with D tentatively TRBD1 (5 bases). V was trimmed by 6 bases and J by 8 bases, leaving 7 bases between them. The CDR3 extends over 11 amino acids. The germline V gene has CDR1 MNHEY and CDR2 SVGAGI. DNA of the CDR3: TGTGCCAGCAGGGCAGGGGAAAAACTGTTTTTT. This codes for CASRAGEKLFF.

This clonotype was counted at least ten times. The chain links TRBV7-6 to TRBJ1-1; tentatively, D is TRBD1 (5 bases). V lost 4 bases and J lost 6, with 12 bases in between. The CDR3 runs to 13 residues. Germline CDR1 reads SGHVS; CDR2 reads FNYEAQ. The chain's CDR3 is CASSSQGDSEAFF. CDR3 coding DNA: TGTGCCAGCAGCTCCCAGGGCGACTCTGAAGCTTTCTTT.

This clonotype was counted a few times. In DNA, the CDR3 is TGTGCCAGCAGCTCTCCCGGCCCGAGGGTGGACTATGGCTACACCTTC. This gives the protein CASSSPGPRVDYGYTF. The V and J genes are TRBV7-9 and TRBJ1-2; D is unresolved. This CDR3 has 16 amino acids. CDR1 and CDR2 (germline): SEHNR, FQNEAQ (reference sequence). The V end was cut by 4 bases, the J end by 3 bases, with 18 bases between.